Following are 6 T cell receptor beta chains from one sample sequenced in a study of blood T cell repertoires in COVID-19. Sequencing was performed with immunoSEQ multiplex PCR; in TCRdb, only in-frame clones are kept and a portion is missing. The sample contains about 88,000 clones, about 91% of which appear only once. Material: peripheral blood. These receptor sequences come from a woman over 75 with active COVID-19.

The chain carries TRBV18 and TRBJ1-2; D ambiguous. The V gene lost 0 bases and the J gene lost 4 bases, with 12 bases spanning the gap. Germline-derived CDR1 and CDR2 are KGHSH and LQKENI. CDR3 length: 15 amino acids. The CDR3 coding sequence is TGTGCCAGCTCACCACCTGGCACAGCTCTCTATGGCTACACCTTC. The encoded protein is CASSPPGTALYGYTF.

The table lists this clone with a count of one. The chain joins TRBV13 to TRBJ2-1; 10 bases are shared with TRBD2. Germline loops: CDR1 PRHDT, CDR2 FYEKMQ (reference sequence). V dropped 5 bases and J dropped 0; count of bases not matched to a gene: 4. This CDR3 has 16 residues. The CDR3 DNA reads as TGTGCCAGCAGCCCACTAGCGGGGAACTCCTACAATGAGCAGTTCTTC. Amino acids: CASSPLAGNSYNEQFF.

This chain links TRBV19 with TRBJ2-2; D is perhaps TRBD2 (5 bases). This CDR3 spans 17 amino acids. Trimming shortened V by 6 bases and J by 5 bases, and 22 bases separated the two germline ends. The germline gives CDR1 LNHDA, CDR2 SQIVND (reference sequence). CDR3 region: CASSPVSGRAGTGELFF. Here the CDR3 DNA reads TGTGCCAGTAGCCCAGTCTCCGGGCGGGCTGGGACCGGGGAGCTGTTTTTT.

The V gene is TRBV28, the J gene TRBJ2-3; D is possibly TRBD2 (6 bases). The germline V gene encodes CDR1 MDHEN and CDR2 SYDVKM. The length of the CDR3 is 16 residues. V was cut by 6 bases and J by 4 bases, with 20 bases left in between. The CDR3 is CASSYLAAGGADTQYF. The CDR3 DNA sequence: TGTGCCAGCAGCTACCTGGCCGCGGGCGGGGCAGATACGCAGTATTTT.

The CDR3 nucleotides are TGTGCCACCACCCGGGGACAGGTCGACTATGGCTACACCTTC. It codes for CATTRGQVDYGYTF. The rearrangement joins TRBV9 to TRBJ1-2; 8 bases agree with TRBD1. The ends lost 9 bases at V and 3 bases at J; junction bases unmatched: 10. Germline CDR1 SGDLS, CDR2 YYNGEE. The CDR3 has 14 amino acids.

The chain joins TRBV19 to TRBJ1-1, with D unresolved. V was clipped by 6 bases and J by 4 bases, with 6 bases between them. CDR1 is LNHDA, CDR2 SQIVND, per germline (reference sequence). The CDR3 loop spans 11 amino acids. The CDR3 sequence: CASRRTTEAFF. CDR3 coding DNA: TGTGCCAGTAGGCGAACCACTGAAGCTTTCTTT.